This T cell receptor beta chain was captured by sequencing in a study of T cell responses to AZD1222 COVID-19 vaccine. Assay: immunoSEQ multiplex PCR; the TCRdb copy retains only in-frame clones and omits some. The data show approximately 200,000 clones, about 91% seen once. Notes on this clone: The antigen is not known.

Study outcomes and limitations: The donor cohort was predominantly white British with a female majority, and clonal diversity may have been underestimated. With two AZD1222 doses given, Spike-specific TCR breadth and depth both rose. Baseline testing showed seropositivity in only six AZD1222 recipients.

Trimming stripped 4 bases from V and 9 bases from J, with 13 bases between. The CDR3 sequence is 13 residues long. The germline V gene has CDR1 LGHDT and CDR2 YNNKEL (reference sequence). The chain has TRBV3-1 (or the pseudogene TRBV3-2) and TRBJ2-1; D is possibly TRBD1 or TRBD2 (5 bases each). The receptor was isolated from an adult in good health. Sequences were derived from peripheral blood, sampled on day 0 of AZD1222 vaccination. The CDR3 DNA follows: TGTGCCAGCAGCCGAGGGGAGATGGGTGAGCAGTTCTTC. This codes for CASSRGEMGEQFF.